These 16 T cell receptor beta chains originate from one sample sequenced in a study of vaccination and CD4 T cells after COVID-19 (dated by TCRdb to 2022 to 2024). These TCRs are of unknown antigen specificity. The meaning of the sample's treatment or condition label: approximately nine-day PBMC culture with coronavirus spike peptide pools or control peptides (ViraFEST assay). Library prep was done by PCR. Reads for this sample came from an Illumina iSeq 100. At the Johns Hopkins FTIC core, DNA from the cultured CD4+ T cells underwent TCR sequencing with the Oncomine TCR Beta short-read assay. TCRdb itself trimmed the public reads at Q25 with fastp, ran MiXCR and retained productive beta chains. Rows matching on CDR3 protein sequence are summarized as one entry with the most common DNA and genes. The table for this sample lists just over 20,000 distinct CDR3 sequences; 55% to 65% of them were counted only once. The ten top clones hold about 23% of the sample.

The sequenced sample was CD4+ T cells from blood, cultured in vitro, obtained before SARS-CoV-2 vaccination. The receptors shown here come from a human donor who received a COVID-19 vaccine.

The V and J genes are TRBV7-9 and TRBJ1-2; D unclear. Germline V gene lookup returns CDR1 SEHNR and CDR2 FQNEAQ (reference sequence). The CDR3 runs to 14 residues. The ends were cut back, 4 bases at V and 4 bases at J, with 13 bases in the middle. CDR3 sequence (DNA): TGTGCCAGCAGCTCACCGATCGGCCCCTATGGCTACACCTTC. This gives the protein CASSSPIGPYGYTF.

DNA for the CDR3: TGTGCCAGCAGCCCGACCCGGCAGAATGAAAAACTGTTTTTT. This translates into CASSPTRQNEKLFF. The chain joins TRBV6-1 to TRBJ1-4; D is undetermined. V lost 6 bases, J lost 5 bases, and 13 bases lay in between. Per germline, CDR1 MNHNS and CDR2 SASEGT. This CDR3 spans 14 amino acids.

This clonotype was observed once. This chain connects TRBV12-3 or TRBV12-4 to TRBJ1-2, with 9 bases fitting TRBD1. J gave up 0 bases and V 6 bases, and 8 bases lay outside the gene matches. This CDR3 has 16 residues. CDR3 bases: TGTGCCAGCAGCCGTCAACAGGGGGCGTCTAACTATGGCTACACCTTC. This gives the protein CASSRQQGASNYGYTF.

The rearrangement uses TRBV5-4 and TRBJ1-6; weak D call: TRBD1 (5 bases). V lost 4 bases to trimming and J lost 13 bases, with 15 bases between them. The CDR3 is made up of 13 amino acids. Germline V gene sequence: CDR1 SGHNT, CDR2 YYREEE (reference sequence). CDR3 region: CASSRDPRSPLHF. CDR3 bases: TGTGCCAGCAGCCGGGACCCTCGATCGCCCCTCCACTTT.

The rearrangement joins TRBV6-1 to TRBJ1-1, with D unresolved. CDR3 length: 11 residues. CDR1 and CDR2 from the germline V gene are MNHNS and SASEGT. The V gene lost 7 bases and the J gene lost 8 bases, with 11 bases spanning the gap. The CDR3 DNA follows: TGTGCCAGCAAGAGGCGGGAAGAAGCTTTCTTT. Its protein product is CASKRREEAFF.

This clonotype has more than one count but fewer than ten. The CDR3 loop reads CASSLRAAGVNGYTF. CDR3 in DNA: TGTGCCAGCAGCTTAAGGGCCGCAGGGGTCAATGGCTACACCTTC. The chain carries TRBV11-3 and TRBJ1-2; D might be TRBD1 (6 bases). There are 15 residues in the CDR3. V was cut by 2 bases and J by 6 bases, with 16 bases left in between. Looked up from germline, CDR1 is SGHNT and CDR2 is YENEEA.

This clonotype turned up a few times. The chain carries TRBV10-3 and TRBJ1-2; 10 bases map to TRBD1. Losses at the gene ends were 4 bases for V and 4 bases for J; bases not matched to a gene: 3. CDR1 is ENHRY, CDR2 SYGVKD, per germline. This CDR3 is 14 amino acids long. The CDR3 sequence is CAISAGQGGYGYTF. For the CDR3, the DNA is TGTGCCATCAGTGCCGGACAGGGGGGCTATGGCTACACCTTC.

This chain connects TRBV20-1 to TRBJ1-6; TRBD1 might be the D (6 bases). Trimming took off 1 base at V and 8 bases at J, with 15 bases between the two ends. This CDR3 is built from 15 residues. Germline V gene sequence: CDR1 DFQATT, CDR2 SNEGSKA (reference sequence). The CDR3 here is CSARAWDTADSPLHF. The CDR3 DNA follows: TGCAGTGCTAGAGCTTGGGACACGGCCGATTCACCCCTCCACTTT.

This clonotype was found a few times. The rearrangement uses TRBV24-1 and TRBJ2-3; 9 bases fit TRBD2. This CDR3 has 16 amino acids. V lost 3 bases, J lost 6 bases, and 9 bases stayed unmatched. Germline CDR1 reads KGHDR; CDR2 reads SFDVKD. The CDR3 DNA reads as TGTGCCACCAGTGATCTACGCGGGGGGGGCGATGATACGCAGTATTTT. Its protein is CATSDLRGGGDDTQYF.

In this sample, this clonotype turned up a few times. This sequence joins TRBV20-1 and TRBJ2-5, with no clear D. V lost 5 bases, J lost 0 bases, and 4 bases lay in between. CDR3 length: 11 amino acids. The V gene's germline CDR1 is DFQATT and CDR2 SNEGSKA (reference sequence). In DNA form, the CDR3 reads TGCAGTGCTCAGGACCAAGAGACCCAGTACTTC. It specifies CSAQDQETQYF.

CDR3 coding DNA: TGTGCCAGCAGTCCTATGAACAGGGAACGTGGCTACACCTTC. The encoded protein is CASSPMNRERGYTF. The chain carries TRBV6-1 and TRBJ1-2; D might be TRBD1 (6 bases). Germline V gene lookup returns CDR1 MNHNS and CDR2 SASEGT. Deletions cut 5 bases from V and 7 bases from J, with 17 bases between. This CDR3 has 14 amino acids.

CDR3 sequence reads: CSATPGDSNQPQHF. CDR3 bases: TGCAGTGCTACCCCAGGGGATAGCAATCAGCCCCAGCATTTT. The chain couples TRBV20-1 to TRBJ1-5, with D possibly being TRBD1 (6 bases). V lost 4 bases and J 0 bases, leaving 10 bases between the germline ends. CDR3 length equals 14 residues. Germline CDR1 reads DFQATT; CDR2 reads SNEGSKA (reference sequence).

This clonotype was seen a handful of times. The rearrangement links TRBV7-2 to TRBJ2-5; D remains ambiguous. The CDR3 loop spans 13 amino acids. Trimming left V 2 bases short and J 0 bases short, with 4 bases between. CDR1 is SGHTA and CDR2 is FQGNSA in the germline V gene. The CDR3 sequence: CASSLPYQETQYF. DNA of the CDR3: TGTGCCAGCAGCTTACCCTACCAAGAGACCCAGTACTTC. Using reference TRBV7-2 and TRBJ2-5 for the parts outside the CDR3, the full variable domain is GAGVSQSPSNKVTEKGKDVELRCDPISGHTALYWYRQSLGQGLEFLIYFQGNSAPDKSGLPSDRFSAERTGGSVSTLTIQRTQQEDSAVYLCASSLPYQETQYFGPGTRLLVL.

CDR3 residues: CASSFNRETEAFF. The DNA of the CDR3 is TGTGCCAGCAGCTTTAATCGGGAAACTGAAGCTTTCTTT. The chain carries TRBV9 and TRBJ1-1; D gene ambiguous. Germline loops: CDR1 SGDLS, CDR2 YYNGEE. V shed 4 bases and J shed 5 bases, with 12 bases lying between them. The length of the CDR3 is 13 residues.

This clonotype was seen more than once but under ten times. This chain uses TRBV30 with TRBJ1-2; no firm D call. The V end lost 4 bases, the J end lost 2 bases, and 11 bases lay between the germline ends. Germline V gene lookup returns CDR1 GTSNPN and CDR2 SVGIG (reference sequence). CDR3 length: 13 residues. The chain's CDR3 is CAWKTESNYGYTF. In DNA form, the CDR3 reads TGTGCCTGGAAAACAGAATCGAACTATGGCTACACCTTC.

V usage is TRBV2 and J usage is TRBJ1-2, with D hard to call. This CDR3 region has 13 residues. V dropped 4 bases and J dropped 3 bases, with 9 bases sitting between them. CDR1 and CDR2 (germline): SNHLY, FYNNEI. The CDR3 loop is CASSAPVDYGYTF. The CDR3 DNA reads TGTGCCAGCAGTGCCCCAGTGGACTATGGCTACACCTTC.